This T cell receptor (beta chain) was sequenced during a study of blood T cell repertoires in COVID-19. The germline V gene encodes CDR1 MNHEY and CDR2 SVGAGI. Trimming pared 8 bases from V and 3 bases from J, leaving 14 bases between. The CDR3 is 14 residues long. The method was immunoSEQ multiplex PCR; TCRdb's version includes in-frame clones alone and lacks a portion of them. Of 250,000 to 350,000 clones in the sample, roughly 84% were seen once. Sequencing used peripheral blood. This TCR was recovered from a person aged 65 to 79 with COVID-19, enrolled during active disease. The rearrangement uses TRBV6-5 and TRBJ1-5, with D possibly being TRBD1 (6 bases). The CDR3 sequence: CASRDGGPNQPQHF. CDR3 in DNA: TGTGCCAGCCGGGACGGGGGGCCCAATCAGCCCCAGCATTTT.